The 12 T cell receptor beta chains presented below share a single source sample, sequenced in a study of sequential checkpoint blockade in melanoma. Sample treatment: randomized to nivolumab then ipilimumab (arm A) or the reverse (arm B). Using immunoSEQ multiplex PCR, the repertoire was profiled, and TCRdb retains in-frame clones only, with some absent. The table lists 35,000 to 50,000 clones, roughly 88% of them singletons, with 12% in the top ten. The sample here was CD8+ T cells sorted from blood (inferred from file names), taken from a patient given nivolumab and ipilimumab in sequence. These receptors came from a human donor with melanoma.

V usage is TRBV10-3 and J usage is TRBJ2-7; the D is unclear. Deletions cut 0 bases from V and 6 bases from J, with 6 bases between. Germline CDR1 is ENHRY and CDR2 is SYGVKD. The CDR3 extends over 12 amino acids. The CDR3 region is CAISESLAEQYF. CDR3 nucleotides: TGTGCCATCAGTGAGTCTTTGGCCGAGCAGTACTTC.

The chain uses TRBV9 and TRBJ2-1; tentatively, D is TRBD2 (6 bases). V lost 5 bases and J 3 bases, leaving 12 bases between the germline ends. Germline CDR1 is SGDLS and CDR2 is YYNGEE. CDR3 length: 14 residues. CDR3 coding DNA: TGTGCCAGCAGTGGGGGAGGAGGCTACAATGAGCAGTTCTTC. Translating gives CASSGGGGYNEQFF.

On this clone itself: The junction does not match germline at one end; this may be a read error. The chain joins TRBV6-1 to TRBJ1-2; 8 bases are a match to TRBD1. There are 16 residues in the CDR3. Germline CDR1 MNHNS, CDR2 SASEGT. The chain's CDR3 is CASNEGQGRLNYGYTF. In nucleotides, the CDR3 is TGTGCCAGCAATGAAGGACAGGGCCGTCTTAACTATGGCTACACCTTC.

This rearrangement joins TRBV27 to TRBJ2-1; no definite D call. V lost 5 bases and J lost 4, with 6 bases in between. The germline CDR1 and CDR2 sequences are MNHEY and SMNVEV (reference sequence). The CDR3 consists of 12 residues. The CDR3 DNA is TGTGCCAGCAGTCTTCCTTACAATGAGCAGTTCTTC. Protein sequence: CASSLPYNEQFF.

This chain joins TRBV7-9 and TRBJ2-2, with 7 positions matching TRBD2. This CDR3 region has 14 residues. CDR1 and CDR2 (germline): SEHNR, FQNEAQ (reference sequence). The junction had 3 bases not matched to a gene; V was cut back by 6 bases and J by 2 bases. CDR3 sequence (DNA): TGTGCCAGCAGTGCGGGAGAAAACACCGGGGAGCTGTTTTTT. Amino acid sequence: CASSAGENTGELFF.

V and J are TRBV28 and TRBJ2-7; 10 bases map to TRBD2. This CDR3 is built from 14 residues. V gave up 2 bases and J gave up 5 bases; unmatched junction bases: 3. CDR1 is MDHEN, CDR2 SYDVKM, per germline. CDR3 nucleotide sequence: TGTGCCAGCAGTTTAAGCGGGAGGGCCGACGAGCAGTACTTC. Protein sequence: CASSLSGRADEQYF.

The chain employs TRBV2 and TRBJ2-3; TRBD1 matches at 7 bases. Germline CDR1 and CDR2: SNHLY and FYNNEI. The J segment lost 3 bases and the V segment lost 1 base, leaving 7 bases of the junction unmatched. This CDR3 is built from 16 residues. The CDR3 sequence: CASSEGRGRWTDTQYF. The CDR3 nucleotides read TGTGCCAGCAGTGAAGGTAGGGGGCGTTGGACAGATACGCAGTATTTT.

The V call is TRBV11-3, the J call TRBJ2-1; D remains unclear. Trimming pared 4 bases from V and 0 bases from J, leaving 13 bases between. In germline, CDR1 is SGHNT, CDR2 YENEEA. This CDR3 has 16 amino acids. The CDR3 here is CASSYLGPSSYNEQFF. The CDR3 DNA is TGTGCCAGCAGCTACTTAGGTCCTAGCTCCTACAATGAGCAGTTCTTC. Using reference TRBV11-3 and TRBJ2-1 for the parts outside the CDR3, the full variable domain is EAGVVQSPRYKIIEKKQPVAFWCNPISGHNTLYWYLQNLGQGPELLIRYENEEAVDDSQLPKDRFSAERLKGVDSTLKIQPAELGDSAVYLCASSYLGPSSYNEQFFGPGTRLTVL.

This chain joins TRBV29-1 and TRBJ1-1; 7 bases agree with TRBD1. Per germline, CDR1 SQVTM and CDR2 ANQGSEA. Unmatched junction bases numbered 4, after V lost 8 bases and J lost 4 bases. CDR3 length: 11 amino acids. CDR3 sequence reads: CSIDRATEAFF. The CDR3, as DNA: TGCAGCATAGACAGGGCCACTGAAGCTTTCTTT.

This clone was seen a single time. The chain employs TRBV5-1 and TRBJ2-7, with D possibly matching TRBD2 (5 bases). The CDR3 sequence is 17 residues long. Trimming removed 4 bases from V and 0 bases from J, with 20 bases in between. From germline, CDR1 is SGHRS and CDR2 YFSETQ. The CDR3 here is CASSGLIESQVSYEQYV. The DNA of the CDR3 is TGCGCCAGCAGCGGACTTATAGAAAGCCAGGTCTCCTACGAGCAGTACGTC.

The CDR3 region has the DNA TGTGCCAGCAGCTTGGTGATTCGTAGGGACACTGACGGGAATGAGCAGTTCTTC. Its translation: CASSLVIRRDTDGNEQFF. The gene calls are TRBV5-8 and TRBJ2-1, with a possible D match to TRBD1 (6 bases). Trimming removed 0 bases at V and 7 bases at J, with 23 bases between. Germline V gene sequence: CDR1 SGHTS, CDR2 YDEGEE. The length of the CDR3 is 18 residues.

The J gene is TRBJ2-7, the V gene TRBV27; D might be TRBD1 (6 bases). The CDR3 runs to 12 residues. From germline, CDR1 is MNHEY and CDR2 SMNVEV (reference sequence). V lost 6 bases and J 6 bases, leaving 12 bases between the germline ends. CDR3: CASSTRGLEQYF. CDR3 sequence (DNA): TGTGCCAGCAGCACCAGGGGTCTCGAGCAGTACTTC.